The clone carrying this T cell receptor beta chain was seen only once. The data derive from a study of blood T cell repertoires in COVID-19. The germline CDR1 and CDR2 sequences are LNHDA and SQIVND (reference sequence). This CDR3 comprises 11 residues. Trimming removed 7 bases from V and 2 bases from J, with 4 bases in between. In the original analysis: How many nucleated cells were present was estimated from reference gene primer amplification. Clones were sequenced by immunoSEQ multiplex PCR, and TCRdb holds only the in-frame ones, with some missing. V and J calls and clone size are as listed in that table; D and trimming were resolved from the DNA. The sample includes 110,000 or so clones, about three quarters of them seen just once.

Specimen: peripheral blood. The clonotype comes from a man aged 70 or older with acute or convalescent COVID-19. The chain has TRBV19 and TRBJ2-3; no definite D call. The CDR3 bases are TGTGCCAGTAAGCACACAGATACGCAGTATTTT. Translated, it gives CASKHTDTQYF.